This T cell receptor (beta chain) was captured by sequencing in a study of T cell responses to AZD1222 COVID-19 vaccine. Study-level results: There were vaccine-associated CD4 TCRs across spike, dominant at 160-218 and 743-854.

J was trimmed by 4 bases and V by 0 bases; bases with no gene match: 7. This CDR3 has 16 residues. Germline loops: CDR1 SGHAT, CDR2 FQNNGV. Method: immunoSEQ multiplex PCR; TCRdb's copy keeps in-frame clones and lacks some. The sample lists approximately 160,000 clones; 85% to 95% were seen once. With regard to this clone: Its antigen is undetermined.

The chain joins TRBV11-2 to TRBJ2-5, with 8 bases fitting TRBD2. This TCR came from an adult in good health. This specimen consisted of peripheral blood, obtained on day 0 of AZD1222 vaccination. The CDR3 loop is CASSLDRSGGLETQYF. The CDR3, as DNA: TGTGCCAGCAGCTTAGATCGGTCGGGGGGGCTAGAGACCCAGTACTTC.